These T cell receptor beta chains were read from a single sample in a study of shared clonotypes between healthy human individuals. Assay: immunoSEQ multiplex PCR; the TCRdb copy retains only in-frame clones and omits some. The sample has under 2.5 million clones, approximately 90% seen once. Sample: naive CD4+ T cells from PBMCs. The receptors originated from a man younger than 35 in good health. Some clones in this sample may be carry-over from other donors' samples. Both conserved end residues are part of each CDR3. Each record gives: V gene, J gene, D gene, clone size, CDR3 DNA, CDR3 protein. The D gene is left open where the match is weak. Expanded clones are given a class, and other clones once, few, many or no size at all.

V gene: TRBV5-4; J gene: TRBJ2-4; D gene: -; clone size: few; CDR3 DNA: TGTGCCAGCAGCTTGGACCAGGGGAACATTCAGTACTTC; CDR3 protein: CASSLDQGNIQYF
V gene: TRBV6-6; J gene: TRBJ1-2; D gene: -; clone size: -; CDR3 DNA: TGTGCCAGCAGTTACGACCGCACAGTTGATGGCTACACCTTC; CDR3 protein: CASSYDRTVDGYTF
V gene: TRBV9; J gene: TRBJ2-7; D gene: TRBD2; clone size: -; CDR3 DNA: TGTGCCAGCAGCCCCCGGGGGGAGACCTACGAGCAGTACTTC; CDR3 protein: CASSPRGETYEQYF
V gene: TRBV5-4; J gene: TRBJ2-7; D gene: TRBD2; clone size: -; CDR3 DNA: TGTGCCAGCAGCGTCGGGACTAGCGGGACCCATGCCGAGCAGTACTTC; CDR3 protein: CASSVGTSGTHAEQYF
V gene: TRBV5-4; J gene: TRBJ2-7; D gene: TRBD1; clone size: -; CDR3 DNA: TGTGCCAGCAGCTACCCGACAGGGAGTTTGGACGAGCAGTACTTC; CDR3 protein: CASSYPTGSLDEQYF
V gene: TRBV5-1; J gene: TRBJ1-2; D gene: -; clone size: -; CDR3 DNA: TGCGCCAGCAGCCAGGAGACAGAATATGGCTACACCTTC; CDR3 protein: CASSQETEYGYTF
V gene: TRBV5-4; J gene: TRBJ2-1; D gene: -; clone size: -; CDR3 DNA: TGTGCCAGCAGCTTGTCCGCTCGATACAATGAGCAGTTCTTC; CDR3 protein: CASSLSARYNEQFF
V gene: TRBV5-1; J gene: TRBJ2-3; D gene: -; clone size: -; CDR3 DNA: TGCGCCAGCAGCTTGTATTACGGCGGCAGCACAGATACGCAGTATTTT; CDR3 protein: CASSLYYGGSTDTQYF
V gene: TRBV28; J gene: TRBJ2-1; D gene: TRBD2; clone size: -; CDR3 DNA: TGTGCCACCAAACCCATCGGACTAGCGGGAAGGGATGAGCAGTTCTTC; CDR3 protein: CATKPIGLAGRDEQFF
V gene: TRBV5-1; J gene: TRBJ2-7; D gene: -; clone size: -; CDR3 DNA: TGCGCCAGCAGCGGGCAGGGGGGCTCCTACGAGCAGTACTTC; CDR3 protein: CASSGQGGSYEQYF
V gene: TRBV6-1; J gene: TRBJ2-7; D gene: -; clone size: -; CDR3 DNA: TGTGCCAGCAGCTCCTTAGCTGGACGCGTCTACGAGCAGTACTTC; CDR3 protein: CASSSLAGRVYEQYF
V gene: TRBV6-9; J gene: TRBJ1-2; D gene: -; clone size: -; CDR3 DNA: TGTGCCAGCAGTTCCTCGGTCTGGGGGCCCGGCTACACCTTC; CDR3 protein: CASSSSVWGPGYTF
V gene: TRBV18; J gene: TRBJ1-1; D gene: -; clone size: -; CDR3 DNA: TGTGCCAGCTCGTCGCCTCCGGGAACTGAAGCTTTCTTT; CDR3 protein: CASSSPPGTEAFF
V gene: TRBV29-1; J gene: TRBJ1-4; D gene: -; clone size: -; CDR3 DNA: TGCAGCGTTGAAGAACAGGGAAAGGCGCGTGGTGAAAAACTGTTTTTT; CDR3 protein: CSVEEQGKARGEKLFF
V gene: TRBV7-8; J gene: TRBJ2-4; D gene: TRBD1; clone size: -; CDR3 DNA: TGTGCCAGCGGGGCGGGACAGGGGGCAGTTGGGGACATTCAGTACTTC; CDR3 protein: CASGAGQGAVGDIQYF
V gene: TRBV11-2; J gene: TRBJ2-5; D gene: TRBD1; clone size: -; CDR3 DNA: TGTGCCAGCAGCCCATGGACAGGGGGAGAGACCCAGTACTTC; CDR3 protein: CASSPWTGGETQYF
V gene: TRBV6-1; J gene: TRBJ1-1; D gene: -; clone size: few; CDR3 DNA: TGTGCCAGCAGTGGGTGGACAGTAGAAGCTTTCTTT; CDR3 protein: CASSGWTVEAFF
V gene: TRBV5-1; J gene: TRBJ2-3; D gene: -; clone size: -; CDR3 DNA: TGCGCCAGCAGCTTGATCTTGGCCGGGGATACGCAGTATTTT; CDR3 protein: CASSLILAGDTQYF
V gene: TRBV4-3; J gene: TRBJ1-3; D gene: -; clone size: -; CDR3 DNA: TGCGCCAGCAGCCCCTATTCGACACACTCTGGAAACACCATATATTTT; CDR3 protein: CASSPYSTHSGNTIYF
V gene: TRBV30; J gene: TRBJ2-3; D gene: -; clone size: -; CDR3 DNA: TGTGCCTGGACCCTGTCAGATACGCAGTATTTT; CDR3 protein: CAWTLSDTQYF
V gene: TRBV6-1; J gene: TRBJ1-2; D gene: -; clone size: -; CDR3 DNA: TGTGCCAGCAGTGAAGCGGTCCCAGCTAACTATGGCTACACCTTC; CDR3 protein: CASSEAVPANYGYTF
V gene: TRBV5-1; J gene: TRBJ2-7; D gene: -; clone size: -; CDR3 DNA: TGCGCCAGCAGCTTGGTACCCGAATCCTACGAGCAGTACTTC; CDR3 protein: CASSLVPESYEQYF
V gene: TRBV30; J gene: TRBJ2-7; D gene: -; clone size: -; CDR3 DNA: TGTGCCTGGAGTGTGAGGGGTCCCGAGCAGTACTTC; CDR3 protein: CAWSVRGPEQYF
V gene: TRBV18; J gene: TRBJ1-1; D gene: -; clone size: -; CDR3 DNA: TGTGCCAGCTGTCGCGGGGATGGCACTGAAGCTTTCTTT; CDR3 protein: CASCRGDGTEAFF
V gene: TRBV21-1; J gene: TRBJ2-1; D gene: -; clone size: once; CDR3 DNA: TGTGCCAGCAGAAAAAAAGGTACTAGCGGGATTCTTCGCTATGAGCAGTTCTTC; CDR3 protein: CASRKKGTSGILRYEQFF
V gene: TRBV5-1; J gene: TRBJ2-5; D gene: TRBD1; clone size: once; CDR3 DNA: TGCGCCAGCGCGCCGGGACAGGTTCAAGAGACCCAGTACTTC; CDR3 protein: CASAPGQVQETQYF